The subject of this entry is one TCR beta chain. The antigen is undetermined. Unique molecular identifiers were carried by the TCR beta cDNA libraries. MiXCR, run by TCRdb on the PCR reads, gives a single entry per CDR3 protein. This sample has about 380,000 distinct CDR3 sequences, with roughly 35% found just once. The data belong to a study of post-analysis software for immune sequencing data. Study conclusions and caveats: TRBV segments more frequent in patients than in controls numbered about 5 and included TRBV5-6, TRBV5-1 and TRBV20-1.

This CDR3 spans 13 amino acids. CDR1 is SGHNT and CDR2 is YYREEE in the germline V gene (reference sequence). Trimming pared 5 bases from V and 7 bases from J, leaving 15 bases between. The sample comprised blood. V gene TRBV5-4 combines with J gene TRBJ1-2, with a weak D call TRBD1 (5 bases). The origin of this receptor is a girl aged 5 to 17 with multiple sclerosis. CDR3 bases: TGTGCCAGCAGTTTGATGGGGGTCGGTGGCTACACCTTC. This gives the protein CASSLMGVGGYTF.